The clone carrying this T cell receptor (beta chain) was seen a handful of times. The antigen is not known. This CDR3 has 14 amino acids. Germline V gene data show CDR1 as MGHRA and CDR2 as YSYEKL. Trimming left V 4 bases short and J 6 bases short, with 13 bases between. This sample was taken from a study of T cells after yellow fever vaccination. Study-level results: Some clonotypes, a small share, were shared between CD4 and CD8 compartments. Primary-vaccination clones mostly resurfaced post-booster (just under 98% CD4, about 87% CD8). Peaking faster, on day 5 versus 15, the secondary response was nonetheless weaker.

TCRdb recomputed calls from the 5' RACE reads with MiXCR, one row per CDR3 protein. The sample carries 300,000 to 350,000 distinct CDR3 sequences, roughly 4.3% recorded once. The rearrangement links TRBV4-1 to TRBJ1-5; D not certain. Sequenced material: PBMCs, taken 5 days after the yellow fever booster vaccination. This clonotype was obtained from a man aged 18 to 30 who received the YFV17D yellow fever vaccine. CDR3 amino acids: CASSPNSGGQPQHF. The CDR3 region has the DNA TGCGCCAGCAGCCCCAACAGTGGCGGTCAGCCCCAGCATTTT.